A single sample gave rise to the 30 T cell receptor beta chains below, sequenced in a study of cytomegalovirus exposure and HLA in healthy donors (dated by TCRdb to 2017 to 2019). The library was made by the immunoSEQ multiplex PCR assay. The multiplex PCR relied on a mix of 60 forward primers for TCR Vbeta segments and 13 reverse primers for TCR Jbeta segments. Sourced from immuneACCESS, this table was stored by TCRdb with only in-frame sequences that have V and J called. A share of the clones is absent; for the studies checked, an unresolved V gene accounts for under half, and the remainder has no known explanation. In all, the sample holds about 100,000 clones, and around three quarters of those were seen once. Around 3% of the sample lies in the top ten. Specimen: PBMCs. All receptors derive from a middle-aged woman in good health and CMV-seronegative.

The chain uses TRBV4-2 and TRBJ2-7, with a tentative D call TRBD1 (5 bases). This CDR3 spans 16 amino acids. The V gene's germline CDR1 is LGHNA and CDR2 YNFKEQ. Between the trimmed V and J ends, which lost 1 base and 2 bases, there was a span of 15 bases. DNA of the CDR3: TGTGCCAGCAGCCAAGGGGGCGCGACGGAGCCCTACGAGCAGTACTTC. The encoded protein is CASSQGGATEPYEQYF.

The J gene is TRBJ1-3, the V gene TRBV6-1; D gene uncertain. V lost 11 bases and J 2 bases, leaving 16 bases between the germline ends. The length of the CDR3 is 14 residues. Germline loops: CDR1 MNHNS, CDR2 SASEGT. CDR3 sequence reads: CAPRSGGPGNTIYF. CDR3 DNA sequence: TGTGCCCCAAGGTCCGGCGGCCCTGGAAACACCATATATTTT.

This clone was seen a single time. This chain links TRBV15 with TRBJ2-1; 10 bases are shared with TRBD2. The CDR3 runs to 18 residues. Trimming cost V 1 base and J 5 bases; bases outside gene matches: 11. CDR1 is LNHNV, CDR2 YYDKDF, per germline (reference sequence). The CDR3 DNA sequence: TGTGCCACCAGCAGAGGATTGGGGCTAGCGGGGGCCAACAATGAGCAGTTCTTC. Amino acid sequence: CATSRGLGLAGANNEQFF.

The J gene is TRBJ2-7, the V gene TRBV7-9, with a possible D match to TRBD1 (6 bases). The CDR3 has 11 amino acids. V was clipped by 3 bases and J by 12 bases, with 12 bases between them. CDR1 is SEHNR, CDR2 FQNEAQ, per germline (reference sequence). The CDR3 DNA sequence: TGTGCCAGCAGCTTCGACAGGCCACGGTACTTC. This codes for CASSFDRPRYF.

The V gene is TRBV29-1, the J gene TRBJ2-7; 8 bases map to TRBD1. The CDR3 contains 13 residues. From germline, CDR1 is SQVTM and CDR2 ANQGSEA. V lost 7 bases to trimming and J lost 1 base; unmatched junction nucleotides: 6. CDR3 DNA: TGCAGCGCGACGGACAGGGTTTCCTACGAGCAGTACTTC. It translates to CSATDRVSYEQYF.

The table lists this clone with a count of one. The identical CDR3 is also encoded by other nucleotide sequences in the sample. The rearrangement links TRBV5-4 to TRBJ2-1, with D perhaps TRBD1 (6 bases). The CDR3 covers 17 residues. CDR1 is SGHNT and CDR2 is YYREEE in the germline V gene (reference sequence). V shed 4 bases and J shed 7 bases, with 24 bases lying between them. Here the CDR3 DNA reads TGTGCCAGCAGCCGATACCATACAGACAGGACCGGGAATGAGCAGTTCTTC. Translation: CASSRYHTDRTGNEQFF.

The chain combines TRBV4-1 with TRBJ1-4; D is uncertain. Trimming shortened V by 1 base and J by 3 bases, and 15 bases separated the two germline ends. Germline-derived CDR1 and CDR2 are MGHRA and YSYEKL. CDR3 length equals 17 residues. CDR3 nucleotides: TGCGCCAGCAGCCAAGGTGGGAGGGATAGAGCTAATGAAAAACTGTTTTTT. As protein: CASSQGGRDRANEKLFF.

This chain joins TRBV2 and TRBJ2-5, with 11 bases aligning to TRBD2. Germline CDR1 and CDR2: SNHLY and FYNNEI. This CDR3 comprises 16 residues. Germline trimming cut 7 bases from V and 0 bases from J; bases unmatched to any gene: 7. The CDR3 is CASTRGTSGNQETQYF. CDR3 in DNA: TGTGCCAGCACCCGAGGGACTAGCGGAAACCAAGAGACCCAGTACTTC.

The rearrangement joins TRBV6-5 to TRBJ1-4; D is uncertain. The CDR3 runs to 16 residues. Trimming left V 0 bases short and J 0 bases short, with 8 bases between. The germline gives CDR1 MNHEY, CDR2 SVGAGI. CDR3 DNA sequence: TGTGCCAGCAGTTACTCGCCGGGAGCAACTAATGAAAAACTGTTTTTT. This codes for CASSYSPGATNEKLFF.

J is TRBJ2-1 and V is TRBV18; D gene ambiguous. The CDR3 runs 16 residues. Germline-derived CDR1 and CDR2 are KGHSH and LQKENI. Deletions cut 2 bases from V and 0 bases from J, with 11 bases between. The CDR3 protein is CASSPNVGTSYNEQFF. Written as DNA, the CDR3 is TGTGCCAGCTCACCAAACGTGGGCACCTCCTACAATGAGCAGTTCTTC.

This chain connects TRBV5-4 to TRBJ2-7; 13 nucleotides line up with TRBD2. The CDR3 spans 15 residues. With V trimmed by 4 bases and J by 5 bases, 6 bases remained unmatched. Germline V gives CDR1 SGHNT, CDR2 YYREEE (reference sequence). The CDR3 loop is CASSPRTSGSHEQYF. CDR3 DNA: TGTGCCAGCAGCCCGAGGACTAGCGGGAGCCACGAGCAGTACTTC. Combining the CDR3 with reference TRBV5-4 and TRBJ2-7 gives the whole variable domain ETGVTQSPTHLIKTRGQQVTLRCSSQSGHNTVSWYQQALGQGPQFIFQYYREEENGRGNFPPRFSGLQFPNYSSELNVNALELDDSALYLCASSPRTSGSHEQYFGPGTRLTVT.

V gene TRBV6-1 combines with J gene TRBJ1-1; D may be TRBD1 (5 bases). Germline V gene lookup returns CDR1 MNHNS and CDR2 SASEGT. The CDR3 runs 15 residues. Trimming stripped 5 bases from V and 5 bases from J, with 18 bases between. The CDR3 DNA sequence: TGTGCCAGCAGTCCCCCGGGGGGGGAGGGAACTGAAGCTTTCTTT. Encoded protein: CASSPPGGEGTEAFF.

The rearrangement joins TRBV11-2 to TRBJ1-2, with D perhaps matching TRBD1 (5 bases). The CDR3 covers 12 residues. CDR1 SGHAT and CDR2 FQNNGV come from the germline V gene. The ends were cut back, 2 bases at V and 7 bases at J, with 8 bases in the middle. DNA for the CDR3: TGTGCCAGCAGCTTATTCGACAGTGGCTACACCTTC. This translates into CASSLFDSGYTF.

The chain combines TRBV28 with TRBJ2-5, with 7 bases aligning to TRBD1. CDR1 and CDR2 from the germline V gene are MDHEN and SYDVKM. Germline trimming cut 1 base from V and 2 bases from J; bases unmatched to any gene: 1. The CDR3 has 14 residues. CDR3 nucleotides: TGTGCCAGCAGTTTATTGGGACAGCAAGAGACCCAGTACTTC. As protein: CASSLLGQQETQYF.

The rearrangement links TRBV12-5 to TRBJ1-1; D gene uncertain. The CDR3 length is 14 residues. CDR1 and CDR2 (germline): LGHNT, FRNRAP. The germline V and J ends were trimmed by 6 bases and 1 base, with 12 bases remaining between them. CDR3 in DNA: TGTGCTAGTGGCACGACAACAGCGAACACTGAAGCTTTCTTT. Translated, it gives CASGTTTANTEAFF.

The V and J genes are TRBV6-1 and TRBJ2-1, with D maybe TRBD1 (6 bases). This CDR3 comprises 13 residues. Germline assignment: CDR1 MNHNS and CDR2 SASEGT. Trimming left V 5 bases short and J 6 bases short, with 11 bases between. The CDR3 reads CASSLTGFNEQFF. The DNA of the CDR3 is TGTGCCAGCAGTCTCACAGGGTTCAATGAGCAGTTCTTC.

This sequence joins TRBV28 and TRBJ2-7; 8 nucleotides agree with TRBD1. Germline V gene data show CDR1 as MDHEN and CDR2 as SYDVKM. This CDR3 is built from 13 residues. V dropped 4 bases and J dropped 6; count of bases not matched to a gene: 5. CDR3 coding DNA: TGTGCCAGCAGTTCGACAGGGGTCGGCGAGCAGTACTTC. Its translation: CASSSTGVGEQYF.

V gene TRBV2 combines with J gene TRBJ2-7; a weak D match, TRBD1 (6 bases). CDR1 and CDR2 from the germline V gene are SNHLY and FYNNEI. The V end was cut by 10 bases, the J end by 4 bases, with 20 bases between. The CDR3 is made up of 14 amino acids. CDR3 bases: TGTGCCATCACTAGGGCGTGGACAGCGTACGAGCAGTACTTC. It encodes CAITRAWTAYEQYF.

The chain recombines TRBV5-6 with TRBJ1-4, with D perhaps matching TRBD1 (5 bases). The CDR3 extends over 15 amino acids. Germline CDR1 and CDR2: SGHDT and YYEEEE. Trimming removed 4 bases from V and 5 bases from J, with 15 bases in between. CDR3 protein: CASSVFDSSNEKLFF. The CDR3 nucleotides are TGTGCCAGCAGCGTCTTTGACAGCTCAAATGAAAAACTGTTTTTT.

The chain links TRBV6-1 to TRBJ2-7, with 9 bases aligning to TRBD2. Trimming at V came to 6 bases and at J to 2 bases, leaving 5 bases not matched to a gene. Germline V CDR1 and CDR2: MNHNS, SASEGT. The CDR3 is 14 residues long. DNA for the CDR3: TGTGCCAGCAGCGTGGGACTAGCAACCTACGAGCAGTACTTC. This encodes CASSVGLATYEQYF.

CDR3 residues: CASSLYPGGRGYGYTF. CDR3 nucleotide sequence: TGTGCCAGCAGCTTGTACCCAGGGGGGAGAGGATATGGCTACACCTTC. The chain has TRBV5-6 and TRBJ1-2, with 7 bases fitting TRBD1. In germline, CDR1 is SGHDT, CDR2 YYEEEE. With V trimmed by 1 base and J by 5 bases, 11 bases remained unmatched. The CDR3 is made up of 16 amino acids.

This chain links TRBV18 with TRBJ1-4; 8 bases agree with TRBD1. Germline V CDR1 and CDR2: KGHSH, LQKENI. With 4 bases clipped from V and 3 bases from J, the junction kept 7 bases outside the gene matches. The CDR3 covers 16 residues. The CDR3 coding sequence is TGTGCCAGCTCACAAATACAGGGGGGATCTAATGAAAAACTGTTTTTT. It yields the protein CASSQIQGGSNEKLFF.

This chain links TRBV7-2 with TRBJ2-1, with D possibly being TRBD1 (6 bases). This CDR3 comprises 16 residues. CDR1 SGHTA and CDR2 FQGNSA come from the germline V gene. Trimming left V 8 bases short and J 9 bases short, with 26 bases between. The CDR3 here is CASRPQPGAPSSEQFF. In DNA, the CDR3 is TGTGCCAGCCGACCCCAGCCAGGGGCCCCCTCGAGTGAGCAGTTCTTC.

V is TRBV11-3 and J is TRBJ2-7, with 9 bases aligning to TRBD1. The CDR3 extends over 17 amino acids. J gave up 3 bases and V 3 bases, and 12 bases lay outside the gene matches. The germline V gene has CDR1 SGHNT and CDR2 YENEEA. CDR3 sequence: CASSLAAGTGSFYEQYF. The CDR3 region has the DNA TGTGCCAGCAGCTTGGCCGCCGGGACAGGGAGTTTCTACGAGCAGTACTTC.

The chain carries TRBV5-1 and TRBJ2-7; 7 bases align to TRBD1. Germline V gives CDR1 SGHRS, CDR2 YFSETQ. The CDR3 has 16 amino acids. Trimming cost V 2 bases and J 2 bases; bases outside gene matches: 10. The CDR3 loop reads CASSLRQGTTPYEQYF. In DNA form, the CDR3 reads TGCGCCAGCAGCTTAAGACAGGGCACAACCCCCTACGAGCAGTACTTC.

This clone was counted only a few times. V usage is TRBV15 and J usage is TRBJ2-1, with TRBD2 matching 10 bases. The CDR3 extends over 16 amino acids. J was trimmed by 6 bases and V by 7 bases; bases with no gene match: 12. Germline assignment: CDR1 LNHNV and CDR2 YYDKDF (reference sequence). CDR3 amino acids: CATTHPGTSVFNEQFF. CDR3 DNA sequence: TGTGCCACCACCCATCCCGGGACTAGCGTCTTCAATGAGCAGTTCTTC.

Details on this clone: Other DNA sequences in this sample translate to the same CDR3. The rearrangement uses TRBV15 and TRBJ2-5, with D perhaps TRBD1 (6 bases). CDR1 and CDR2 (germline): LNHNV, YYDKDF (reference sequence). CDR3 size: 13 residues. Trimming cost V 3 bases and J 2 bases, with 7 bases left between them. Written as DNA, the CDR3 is TGTGCCACCAGCAGGGACAGACAAGAGACCCAGTACTTC. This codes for CATSRDRQETQYF.

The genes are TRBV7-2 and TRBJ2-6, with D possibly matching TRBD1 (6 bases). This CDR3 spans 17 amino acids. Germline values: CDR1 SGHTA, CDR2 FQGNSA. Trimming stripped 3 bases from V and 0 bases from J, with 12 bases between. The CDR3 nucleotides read TGTGCCAGCAGCTTGGGGGACATACCCTCTGGGGCCAACGTCCTGACTTTC. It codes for CASSLGDIPSGANVLTF.

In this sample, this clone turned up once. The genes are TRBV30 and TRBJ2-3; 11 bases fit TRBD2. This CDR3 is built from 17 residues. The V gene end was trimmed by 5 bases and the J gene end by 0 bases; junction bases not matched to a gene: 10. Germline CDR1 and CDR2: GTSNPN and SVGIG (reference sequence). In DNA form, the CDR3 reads TGTGCCTGGCTCAGACTAGCGGGACGTACTAGCACAGATACGCAGTATTTT. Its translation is CAWLRLAGRTSTDTQYF.

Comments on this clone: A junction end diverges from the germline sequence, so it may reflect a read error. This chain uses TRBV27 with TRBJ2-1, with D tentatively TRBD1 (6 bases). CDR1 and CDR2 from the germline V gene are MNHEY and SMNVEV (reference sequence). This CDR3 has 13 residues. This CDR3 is CASALTGINGQFF. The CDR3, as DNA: TGTGCCAGCGCTCTCACAGGGATCAATGGGCAGTTCTTC.